These 23 T cell receptor beta chains originate from one sample sequenced in a study of graft-versus-host responses after intestinal transplantation. Sequencing used immunoSEQ multiplex PCR; TCRdb keeps in-frame clones, though not all of them. The data show around 10,000 clones, approximately 31% seen once. The sequences come from alloreactive CD4+ T cells from a mixed lymphocyte reaction culture, collected before transplantation. Subset reported: CFSE-low proliferating T cells sorted from roughly six-day pre-transplant mixed lymphocyte reaction (GvH or HvG direction). The receptors come from a human patient who was an organ donor for intestinal transplantation.

This clone was found a few times. The rearrangement joins TRBV6-6 to TRBJ1-1; 7 bases match TRBD1. The length of the CDR3 is 15 residues. Germline loops: CDR1 MNHNY, CDR2 SVGAGI (reference sequence). With 0 bases clipped from V and 3 bases from J, the junction kept 4 bases outside the gene matches. The CDR3 spells CASSYSRQGDTEAFF. The CDR3 coding sequence is TGTGCCAGCAGTTACTCACGGCAGGGGGACACTGAAGCTTTCTTT.

The J gene is TRBJ2-1, the V gene TRBV7-9; tentative D call: TRBD2 (6 bases). The germline gives CDR1 SEHNR, CDR2 FQNEAQ (reference sequence). The CDR3 has 16 amino acids. Trimming pared 5 bases from V and 5 bases from J, leaving 19 bases between. Written as DNA, the CDR3 is TGTGCCAGCAGCACCCCGGGACTCAATTACGACAATGAGCAGTTCTTC. Its translation is CASSTPGLNYDNEQFF.

In its sample, this clone was seen a few times. The rearrangement joins TRBV5-1 to TRBJ2-4; no clear D gene. The length of the CDR3 is 16 residues. Germline V CDR1 and CDR2: SGHRS, YFSETQ. Trimming removed 0 bases from V and 1 base from J, with 11 bases in between. In nucleotides, the CDR3 is TGCGCCAGCAGCTTGGAGCCTTTCCTGGCCAAAAACATTCAGTACTTC. This gives the protein CASSLEPFLAKNIQYF.

This clone was seen more than once but under ten times. The chain is built from TRBV29-1 and TRBJ1-2; D call uncertain. Between the trimmed V and J ends, which lost 7 bases and 7 bases, there was a span of 10 bases. The CDR3 loop spans 10 amino acids. The germline gives CDR1 SQVTM, CDR2 ANQGSEA. For the CDR3, the DNA is TGCAGCGCCGCACATGGTGGCTACACCTTC. This codes for CSAAHGGYTF.

This clone was counted between two and nine times. CDR3 nucleotide sequence: TGTGCCAGCAGCTTGGACAGGGTGGCGTGGACCATATATTTT. This gives the protein CASSLDRVAWTIYF. The chain uses TRBV7-2 and TRBJ1-3; 8 bases are a match to TRBD1. The CDR3 has 14 amino acids. V shed 3 bases, J shed 10 bases, and the junction held 8 bases outside the gene matches. The germline CDR1 and CDR2 sequences are SGHTA and FQGNSA.

This clone came up a few times. The J gene is TRBJ2-2, the V gene TRBV4-3, with 10 bases lining up with TRBD2. The J segment lost 1 base and the V segment lost 3 bases, leaving 8 bases of the junction unmatched. The germline V gene has CDR1 LGHNA and CDR2 YSLEER. The CDR3 extends over 18 amino acids. This CDR3 is CASSQPRERGGNTGELFF. The DNA for the CDR3 is TGCGCCAGCAGCCAGCCAAGGGAGCGGGGGGGGAACACCGGGGAGCTGTTTTTT.

The chain couples TRBV9 to TRBJ2-1; TRBD2 matches at 9 bases. This CDR3 is 15 amino acids long. V trimming: 1 base; J trimming: 7 bases; junction bases outside the gene matches: 6. The germline V gene encodes CDR1 SGDLS and CDR2 YYNGEE. CDR3 bases: TGTGCCAGCAGCGTAACTTTAGCGGGGGAAAATGAGCAGTTCTTC. Its translation: CASSVTLAGENEQFF.

The rearrangement links TRBV4-1 to TRBJ2-6; D unresolved. This CDR3 has 18 residues. The V and J ends lost 1 base and 1 base respectively, with 14 bases between them. CDR1 is MGHRA and CDR2 is YSYEKL in the germline V gene. CDR3 DNA: TGCGCCAGCAGCCAAGTCGCAGGTTTCTTATCTGGGGCCAACGTCCTGACTTTC. Protein sequence: CASSQVAGFLSGANVLTF.

This clone was seen a few times. The V and J genes are TRBV27 and TRBJ1-2; D unresolved. Germline V CDR1 and CDR2: MNHEY, SMNVEV (reference sequence). V lost 6 bases, J lost 7 bases, and 18 bases lay in between. This CDR3 contains 14 residues. CDR3 protein: CASSPTTGISGYTF. The CDR3 DNA reads TGTGCCAGCAGCCCCACGACGGGGATTTCTGGCTACACCTTC.

The chain joins TRBV7-9 to TRBJ2-7, with D possibly TRBD1 on 7 matching bases. The V end was cut by 3 bases, the J end by 7 bases, with 13 bases between. The CDR3 spans 13 residues. Germline CDR1 and CDR2: SEHNR and FQNEAQ (reference sequence). The CDR3 DNA reads TGTGCCAGCAGCTTCGACAGGGCGGGAGAGCAGTACTTC. Translation: CASSFDRAGEQYF.

This clone turned up a few times. The chain links TRBV6-5 to TRBJ1-1; D is possibly TRBD1 (6 bases). The ends were cut back, 7 bases at V and 7 bases at J, with 19 bases in the middle. CDR3 length: 14 amino acids. In germline, CDR1 is MNHEY, CDR2 SVGAGI. This CDR3 is CASIDHGGAREAFF. DNA of the CDR3: TGTGCCAGCATCGACCATGGGGGGGCACGTGAAGCTTTCTTT.

Relative to its sample, this clone is medium-sized. This chain uses TRBV7-9 with TRBJ2-7; D gene ambiguous. V lost 5 bases and J 2 bases, leaving 13 bases between the germline ends. The CDR3 has 14 amino acids. The germline V gene has CDR1 SEHNR and CDR2 FQNEAQ (reference sequence). The CDR3 spells CASSHAVVAYEQYF. CDR3 sequence (DNA): TGTGCCAGCAGCCATGCCGTAGTAGCCTACGAGCAGTACTTC.

This clone showed up just a few times. This chain links TRBV6-4 with TRBJ2-2; 8 bases match TRBD1. The CDR3 is 15 residues long. Germline V gene sequence: CDR1 MRHNA, CDR2 SNTAGT. The trim removed 5 bases at V and 3 bases at J, leaving 5 bases unmatched. The CDR3 region is CASSPRTGYTGELFF. The CDR3 bases are TGTGCCAGCAGTCCCCGGACAGGGTACACCGGGGAGCTGTTTTTT.

The CDR3 region is CASSPRQASYNEQFF. CDR3 in DNA: TGTGCCAGTAGTCCACGACAGGCCTCCTACAATGAGCAGTTCTTC. V is TRBV19 and J is TRBJ2-1; D is perhaps TRBD1 (6 bases). This CDR3 has 15 amino acids. The germline V and J ends were trimmed by 5 bases and 0 bases, with 11 bases remaining between them. Germline V gene sequence: CDR1 LNHDA, CDR2 SQIVND (reference sequence).

The gene calls are TRBV5-6 and TRBJ2-2, with 7 bases fitting TRBD2. This CDR3 has 13 residues. The germline gives CDR1 SGHDT, CDR2 YYEEEE. After removal of 4 bases from V and 7 bases from J, the junction contained 4 bases not matched to a gene. CDR3 amino acids: CASSPGGGGELFF. DNA for the CDR3: TGTGCCAGCAGCCCGGGAGGCGGCGGGGAGCTGTTTTTT.

This sequence joins TRBV27 and TRBJ2-2, with D perhaps TRBD1 (5 bases). Germline loops: CDR1 MNHEY, CDR2 SMNVEV (reference sequence). This CDR3 is 14 amino acids long. Trimming removed 7 bases from V and 4 bases from J, with 13 bases in between. CDR3 protein: CASKGATFTGELFF. CDR3 coding DNA: TGTGCCAGCAAAGGGGCCACTTTCACCGGGGAGCTGTTTTTT.

The rearrangement links TRBV19 to TRBJ1-3, with D possibly matching TRBD1 (5 bases). Germline V gene lookup returns CDR1 LNHDA and CDR2 SQIVND (reference sequence). CDR3 size: 14 residues. The ends were cut back, 5 bases at V and 0 bases at J, with 8 bases in the middle. In DNA form, the CDR3 reads TGTGCCAGTAGTCGGGGGAGCTCTGGAAACACCATATATTTT. This encodes CASSRGSSGNTIYF.

J is TRBJ2-2 and V is TRBV2; TRBD1 aligns across 9 bases. There are 14 residues in the CDR3. Losses at the gene ends were 7 bases for V and 5 bases for J; bases not matched to a gene: 5. Germline CDR1 and CDR2: SNHLY and FYNNEI. The DNA of the CDR3 is TGTGCCAGCAACCTTGACAGGGGGACCGGGGAGCTGTTTTTT. Translating it yields CASNLDRGTGELFF.

The rearrangement joins TRBV5-1 to TRBJ1-4; D is unclear. Between the trimmed V and J ends, which lost 1 base and 6 bases, there was a span of 13 bases. Germline CDR1 reads SGHRS; CDR2 reads YFSETQ. This CDR3 spans 15 amino acids. CDR3 region: CASSLLVGRDEKLFF. CDR3 bases: TGCGCCAGCAGCTTGCTGGTGGGGAGGGATGAAAAACTGTTTTTT.

As DNA, the CDR3 is TGTGCCAGCAGCTTACAGGGCTGGTCTGAAGCTTTCTTT. It is translated as CASSLQGWSEAFF. The chain employs TRBV7-2 and TRBJ1-1; D possibly corresponds to TRBD1 (5 bases). CDR3 size: 13 residues. Trimming removed 2 bases from V and 6 bases from J, with 10 bases in between. CDR1 and CDR2 from the germline V gene are SGHTA and FQGNSA.

The chain has TRBV9 and TRBJ2-5; a possible D gene is TRBD2 (6 bases). The length of the CDR3 is 17 residues. CDR1 is SGDLS and CDR2 is YYNGEE in the germline V gene. V was cut by 5 bases and J by 5 bases, with 25 bases left in between. The CDR3 DNA is TGTGCCAGCAGTCCATCCCTCCTGGGGGGTGGTCGGGAGACCCAGTACTTC. It codes for CASSPSLLGGGRETQYF.

This clone qualifies as medium-sized (0.01 to 0.1%). The rearrangement links TRBV7-3 to TRBJ2-5; TRBD1 aligns across 7 bases. The CDR3 has 17 residues. Trimming removed 3 bases from V and 5 bases from J; junction bases left unmatched: 15. In germline, CDR1 is SGHTA, CDR2 FQGTGA. The DNA for the CDR3 is TGTGCCAGCAGCTTTAGTAGAGACAGGGACCTTCTGGAGACCCAGTACTTC. Encoded protein: CASSFSRDRDLLETQYF.

The chain recombines TRBV20-1 with TRBJ2-7; 7 positions agree with TRBD2. V lost 5 bases, J lost 5 bases, and 3 bases stayed unmatched. CDR1 and CDR2 (germline): DFQATT, SNEGSKA (reference sequence). The CDR3 runs 11 residues. CDR3 amino acids: CSAPAGDEQYF. CDR3 in DNA: TGCAGTGCTCCTGCGGGGGACGAGCAGTACTTC.